This is a list of T cell receptor beta chains from one sample in a study of cytomegalovirus exposure and HLA in healthy donors. Measured with immunoSEQ multiplex PCR; TCRdb has only the in-frame clones, and not every one. Of 250,000 to 350,000 clones in the sample, around nine tenths were seen once. Source material: PBMCs. Receptors were obtained from a woman under 30 in good health and CMV-seronegative. CDR3s include the opening cysteine and the closing phenylalanine or tryptophan. The D gene is left open where the match is weak. Clone size, where shown, is once, few, many, or a class for clones that have expanded.

D,J,V,size,DNA,CDR3
TRBD2,TRBJ2-5,TRBV6-4,.,TGTGCCAGCAGTGACCCCAACCGGCGGGCTAGCGGGGGGCTGAAGCAAGAGACCCAGTACTTC,CASSDPNRRASGGLKQETQYF
.,TRBJ1-4,TRBV6-5,.,TGTGCCAGCGCCTACGGAGCAACTAATGAAAAACTGTTTTTT,CASAYGATNEKLFF
.,TRBJ2-3,TRBV15,.,TGTGCCACCAGCAGGGGGTCGGGGGTTGGAACAGATACGCAGTATTTT,CATSRGSGVGTDTQYF
.,TRBJ2-1,TRBV7-6,.,TGTGCCAGCAGCTCGAGTACAGGAGTCTCCTACAATGAGCAGTTCTTC,CASSSSTGVSYNEQFF
TRBD1,TRBJ1-1,TRBV7-3,.,TGTGCCAGCAGCTTAAGGGTAGGGACAGGCCCTTATGGGGACACTGAAGCTTTCTTT,CASSLRVGTGPYGDTEAFF
.,TRBJ1-1,TRBV7-9,.,TGTGCCAGCAGCTTATGGTCAGAGAACACTGAAGCTTTCTTT,CASSLWSENTEAFF
.,TRBJ1-5,TRBV30,few,TGTGCCTGGACAACGGGTAGCAATCAGCCCCAGCATTTT,CAWTTGSNQPQHF
TRBD2,TRBJ2-7,TRBV11-2,.,TGTGCCAGCAGCTTAGGTGGACTAGCGGGGGGCCCCGCTTACGAGCAGTACTTC,CASSLGGLAGGPAYEQYF
.,TRBJ2-4,TRBV30,.,TGTGCCTGGATTTCCATGAGAGGAAACATTCAGTACTTC,CAWISMRGNIQYF
TRBD1,TRBJ2-5,TRBV9,.,TGTGCCAGCAGCGTAACCGGACAGGGTATTGAGACCCAGTACTTC,CASSVTGQGIETQYF
TRBD2,TRBJ2-1,TRBV7-3,.,TGTGCCAGCAGCTCTAGCGGGGGGGGCGATGAGCAGTTCTTC,CASSSSGGGDEQFF
.,TRBJ1-2,TRBV11-2,.,TGTGCCAGCAGCTCCGGGTACAGGGATGGCTACACCTTC,CASSSGYRDGYTF
TRBD2,TRBJ2-1,TRBV2,.,TGTGCCAGCAGTGGTCGCCCCGGGGGGGTAGTAGGACAATTGCCCACGCAGTTCTTC,CASSGRPGGVVGQLPTQFF
.,TRBJ1-6,TRBV4-2,.,TGTGCCAGCAGCCAAGTAACAAATTCACCCCTCCACTTT,CASSQVTNSPLHF
.,TRBJ1-6,TRBV6-5,.,TGTGCCACCGGGAGACAGCCTAATTCACCCCTCCACTTT,CATGRQPNSPLHF
TRBD1,TRBJ1-4,TRBV4-1,.,TGCGCCAGCAGCCAAGAGTTCGTAGGACAGGGTGAAAAACTGTTTTTT,CASSQEFVGQGEKLFF
TRBD2,TRBJ2-2,TRBV5-6,.,TGTGCCAGCAGCTTGGCCGAAGCGGGGGAGCTGTTCTTT,CASSLAEAGELFF
TRBD2,TRBJ2-1,TRBV30,once,TGTGCCTGGACTAGCGGGGGGGCCTCTGAGCAGTTCTTC,CAWTSGGASEQFF
.,TRBJ2-1,TRBV5-4,.,TGTGCCAGCACCTTACTAGCCAGGAATGAGCAGTTCTTC,CASTLLARNEQFF
.,TRBJ1-1,TRBV19,.,TGTGCCAGTAGTATAGTTCACAGCCCGAACACTGAAGCTTTCTTT,CASSIVHSPNTEAFF
.,TRBJ1-1,TRBV6-4,.,TGTGCCAGCAGTGAGGGGGCGAACACTGAAGCTTTCTTT,CASSEGANTEAFF
TRBD2,TRBJ2-1,TRBV6-4,.,TGTGCCAGCAGCCTACTAGCGGGGGACACCAATGAGCAGTTCTTC,CASSLLAGDTNEQFF
.,TRBJ1-2,TRBV6-6,.,TGTGCCGGCGCAGGGTCGTATGGCTACACCTTC,CAGAGSYGYTF
.,TRBJ2-5,TRBV9,.,TGTGCCAGCAGCGTAGAGAGTAGCGGGACCCAGTACTTC,CASSVESSGTQYF
TRBD1,TRBJ2-1,TRBV6-6,.,TGTGCCAGCAGCAAAGACGGACAGGACAATGAGCAGTTCTTC,CASSKDGQDNEQFF
TRBD1,TRBJ1-5,TRBV27,.,TGTGCCAGCAGTGCCCGGCGGACAGGGGCGGGCAATCAGCCCCAGCATTTT,CASSARRTGAGNQPQHF
TRBD1,TRBJ1-2,TRBV7-9,.,TGTGCCAGCAGCCCCGGGACAGTCTATGGCTACACCTTC,CASSPGTVYGYTF
.,TRBJ1-6,TRBV18,.,TGTGCCAGCTCACATAGTGAGAACAGGGTCGGGGAAACCCTCCACTTT,CASSHSENRVGETLHF
.,TRBJ1-1,TRBV29-1,.,TGCAGCGTTGAACCGCGTGAAGTGAACACTGAAGCTTTCTTT,CSVEPREVNTEAFF
TRBD2,TRBJ2-3,TRBV29-1,.,TGCAGCGGGACTAGCGGGGGGGATACGCAGTATTTT,CSGTSGGDTQYF
TRBD2,TRBJ2-1,TRBV7-6,.,TGTGCCAGCAGCTTACGAAGTCTAGCGGGGGGAAGCTCCTACAATGAGCAGTTCTTC,CASSLRSLAGGSSYNEQFF
TRBD1,TRBJ2-7,TRBV7-9,once,TGTGCCAGCAGCCCACGGGTGCTTGGGACAGGGGCCCGGGGGAGCGAGCAGTACTTC,CASSPRVLGTGARGSEQYF
TRBD1,TRBJ1-5,TRBV11-2,once,TGTGCCAGCAGCTTAGTGTGGACAGGGTATTCCAATCAGCCCCAGCATTTT,CASSLVWTGYSNQPQHF
TRBD1,TRBJ2-2,TRBV28,.,TGTGCCAGCAGTTTACCCATGACAGGGGTCACCGGGGAGCTGTTTTTT,CASSLPMTGVTGELFF
TRBD1,TRBJ1-3,TRBV2,.,TGTGCCAGCCGACAGGGGGCGGTTGGAAACACCATATATTTT,CASRQGAVGNTIYF
TRBD2,TRBJ2-2,TRBV7-3,.,TGTGCCAGCAGCTTTACTAGCGGGAGGACCGGGGAGCTGTTTTTT,CASSFTSGRTGELFF
TRBD1,TRBJ2-1,TRBV18,.,TGTGCCAGCTCACCATACGGGACAGGTTTAAACAATGAGCAGTTCTTC,CASSPYGTGLNNEQFF
.,TRBJ1-1,TRBV7-6,.,TGTGCCAGCAGCTTAGGGAGTATGTCAGGGTTGAGCACTGAAGCTTTCTTT,CASSLGSMSGLSTEAFF
.,TRBJ2-7,TRBV6-6,.,TGTGCCAGCAGTTACAAGGCAGGGTCTACCTACGAGCAGTACTTC,CASSYKAGSTYEQYF
.,TRBJ1-2,TRBV7-9,.,TGTGCCAGCAGCTTGGCAAAAGCAGAGGGCGCAAATGGCTACACCTTC,CASSLAKAEGANGYTF
.,TRBJ1-6,TRBV9,.,TGTGCCAGCACCCTGGGCCCCTATAATTCACCCCTCCACTTT,CASTLGPYNSPLHF
.,TRBJ2-5,TRBV11-2,once,TGTGCCAGCAGCCGGGGGAGGGGGCAAGAGACCCAGTACTTC,CASSRGRGQETQYF
.,TRBJ2-2,TRBV5-6,.,TGTGCCAGCAGCACCGAGACAGAGAACACCGGGGAGCTGTTTTTT,CASSTETENTGELFF
TRBD1,TRBJ1-2,TRBV7-2,.,TGTGCCAGCAGCCCCGGACAGGGCTTCTATGGCTACACCTTC,CASSPGQGFYGYTF
.,TRBJ2-5,TRBV9,.,TGTGCCAGCAATTGGGCCGGCGGGGCTCAAGAGACCCAGTACTTC,CASNWAGGAQETQYF
TRBD1,TRBJ1-2,TRBV29-1,.,TGCAGCGTTGAACAGGGGGCTCGTGGCTACACCTTC,CSVEQGARGYTF
.,TRBJ1-2,TRBV2,.,TGTGCCAGCAGTGTACAGGGTTTTGGCTACACCTTC,CASSVQGFGYTF
.,TRBJ1-2,TRBV27,once,TGTGCCAGCAGTTTTTTCCTTAATCCACCACGCGGGGGCTTC,CASSFFLNPPRGGF
TRBD1,TRBJ1-6,TRBV6-1,.,TGTGCCAGCAGTTCCAGGGACAGGGCGCCACCCCTCCACTTT,CASSSRDRAPPLHF
.,TRBJ2-2,TRBV10-3,few,TGTGCCACGCGAGAGAACACCGGGGAGCTGTTTTTT,CATRENTGELFF
.,TRBJ2-1,TRBV10-2,.,TGCGCCAGCAGTGAGTCGAGTTGGAATGAGCAGTTCTTC,CASSESSWNEQFF
.,TRBJ2-5,TRBV19,.,TGTGCCAGTAGTAAGGTCGGGTCGGTAAAAGAAGAGACCCAGTACTTC,CASSKVGSVKEETQYF
TRBD1,TRBJ1-2,TRBV19,.,TGTGCCAGTAGTACCCTGGGACAGGGACCCTATGGCTACACCTTC,CASSTLGQGPYGYTF